The clone carrying this T cell receptor (beta chain) turned up a few times. The target antigen is unknown. The source of the sample is a study of T-cell memory formation after mild COVID-19. cDNA libraries for TCR alpha and TCR beta, carrying sample barcodes and UMIs, came from 5'RACE with constant-segment primers. MiXCR was run by TCRdb on the 5' RACE reads, yielding one entry per CDR3 protein. Here the sample spans fewer than 450,000 distinct CDR3 sequences, approximately 24% being singletons. Findings of the study overall: From day 15 to 85, contracting clones were balanced between CD4 and CD8, whereas later expanders leaned toward CD4+. The study found contracting CD4+ clones mainly in CM and EM and contracting CD8+ clones in EMRA. Pre-infection memory carried some responding clones, suggesting that cross-reactive memory joined.

Input material: PBMCs or a T cell subset sorted from them (not recorded which). The sequence was obtained from an adult woman who had mild COVID-19 (a few samples of this study predate the infection). Cell type and time point are not known.

CDR3 DNA: TGTGCCAGCAGCCAAGATTCTGGGCGGGGGGTCCAAGAGACCCAGTACTTC. Amino acids: CASSQDSGRGVQETQYF. The V gene is TRBV14, the J gene TRBJ2-5, with 8 bases matching TRBD2. CDR3 length equals 17 residues. The germline gives CDR1 SGHDN, CDR2 FVKESK. Trimming took 0 bases from V and 1 from J; bases not matched to a gene: 7.